This T cell receptor beta chain was observed in a study of blood T cell repertoires in COVID-19. Study overall: Some COVID-19 samples were acute and others convalescent; all came from the United States, Italy and Spain. The cDNA or gDNA used as material had been derived from T cells, B-cell-depleted T cells, or PBMCs.

The ends lost 2 bases at V and 6 bases at J; junction bases unmatched: 6. The CDR3 contains 14 residues. Germline CDR1 reads SEHNR; CDR2 reads FQNEAQ (reference sequence). As handled by the study authors: Amplifying reference gene primers gave estimates of nucleated cell counts. Assay: immunoSEQ multiplex PCR; the TCRdb copy retains only in-frame clones and omits some. V, J and clone size were drawn from that table, and D and trimming were deduced from the DNA. The data contain approximately 33,000 clones, around 90% of them seen just once; the ten biggest clones take up 7.9%. The Seattle patients, enrolled during active infection, were followed longitudinally.

The chain carries TRBV7-9 and TRBJ2-7; 8 positions agree with TRBD1. Sample: peripheral blood. This receptor was obtained from a man between 60 and 75 years old with COVID-19, enrolled during active disease. This chain's CDR3 is CASSLNQGASEQYF. The CDR3 DNA follows: TGTGCCAGCAGCTTAAATCAGGGGGCCAGCGAGCAGTACTTC.